Listed below are T cell receptor beta chains from one sample, sequenced in a study of early T cells in non-severe SARS-CoV-2 infection. TCRdb analysed the 5' RACE reads with MiXCR anew, one entry per CDR3 protein. In the table there are under 30,000 distinct CDR3 sequences, 4.5% of which are singletons. Source material: whole blood. The source is an adult who was a healthcare worker with PCR-confirmed SARS-CoV-2 infection or an uninfected control (not recorded which). Each CDR3 is given with its conserved first and last residue. D genes are given only for firm matches. Part of the rows lack a size; the others show once, few, many or a class for expanded clones.

v_call	d_call	j_call	clone_size	cdr3_aa	cdr3_nt
TRBV5-1	-	TRBJ2-7	-	CASSLGQTSSYEQYF	TGCGCCAGCAGCCTAGGACAGACCAGCTCCTACGAGCAGTACTTC
TRBV11-2	TRBD1	TRBJ2-3	many	CASSTRTGGGTDTQYF	TGTGCCAGCAGCACCCGGACAGGGGGAGGCACAGATACGCAGTATTTT
TRBV13	TRBD2	TRBJ2-1	few	CASSSLASGRIVGASTLNEQFF	TGTGCCAGCAGCTCACTTGCTAGCGGGAGAATCGTGGGCGCTAGCACTCTGAATGAGCAGTTCTTC
TRBV6-1	TRBD2	TRBJ2-5	many	CASRSRGEPQETQYF	TGTGCCAGCAGATCTCGGGGGGAACCCCAAGAGACCCAGTACTTC
TRBV25-1	-	TRBJ2-3	many	CASSEFVGITDTQYF	TGTGCCAGCAGTGAATTTGTGGGAATCACAGATACGCAGTATTTT
TRBV5-1	-	TRBJ2-7	-	CASRQSQGTTYEQYF	TGCGCCAGCAGACAATCTCAGGGGACCACCTACGAGCAGTACTTC
TRBV7-6	-	TRBJ2-6	many	CASSWPAQGNAGANVLTF	TGTGCCAGCAGCTGGCCGGCGCAGGGAAACGCTGGGGCCAACGTCCTGACTTTC
TRBV4-3	-	TRBJ2-7	-	CASSQGDRLDYKKYF	TGCGCCAGCAGCCAAGGTGACAGGCTAGATTACAAGAAGTACTTC
TRBV18	-	TRBJ2-1	many	CASSPPQGMNTHEQFF	TGTGCCAGCTCACCACCTCAGGGGATGAATACCCATGAGCAGTTCTTC
TRBV7-7	-	TRBJ2-5	few	CASSSRVGEETQYF	TGTGCTAGCAGCTCCAGGGTAGGAGAAGAGACCCAGTACTTC
TRBV7-9	-	TRBJ1-2	many	CASRSGGGYTF	TGTGCCAGCAGGTCCGGTGGGGGCTACACCTTC
TRBV27	-	TRBJ2-3	many	CASSLWGGATDTQYF	TGTGCCAGCAGTTTATGGGGGGGGGCAACAGATACGCAGTATTTT
TRBV6-4	-	TRBJ1-2	many	CASSEGLNYGYTF	TGTGCCAGCAGTGAAGGGTTGAACTATGGCTACACCTTC
TRBV2	-	TRBJ2-2	-	CASRQTNTGELFF	TGTGCCAGCAGACAGACGAACACCGGGGAGCTGTTTTTT
TRBV29-1	-	TRBJ1-1	few	CSVEEGEAFF	TGCAGCGTTGAGGAAGGGGAAGCTTTCTTT
TRBV12-3/TRBV12-4	-	TRBJ2-4	many	CASSFRRIAKNIQYF	TGTGCCAGCAGTTTCAGGCGGATAGCCAAAAACATTCAGTACTTC
TRBV7-2	-	TRBJ2-7	many	CASSPGVAGRLLSYEQYF	TGTGCCAGCAGCCCTGGGGTGGCGGGACGGTTACTCTCCTACGAGCAGTACTTC
TRBV7-8	TRBD1	TRBJ1-2	many	CASSQAQGARVYGYTF	TGTGCCAGCAGCCAAGCACAGGGGGCGCGGGTCTATGGCTACACCTTC
TRBV11-2	-	TRBJ2-5	few	CASSLYGGPGETQYF	TGTGCCAGCAGCTTATACGGGGGGCCGGGAGAGACCCAGTACTTC
TRBV19	TRBD2	TRBJ2-7	-	CASRLLAGVGEQYF	TGTGCCAGCCGTTTACTAGCGGGAGTTGGCGAGCAGTACTTC
TRBV5-6	TRBD1	TRBJ2-5	many	CASSPGTGQETQYF	TGTGCCAGCAGCCCCGGGACAGGGCAAGAGACCCAGTACTTC
TRBV6-2/TRBV6-3	-	TRBJ1-2	many	CASSQGTYGYTF	TGTGCCAGCAGTCAAGGGACCTATGGCTACACCTTC
TRBV12-3/TRBV12-4	-	TRBJ2-3	-	CASSARDITDTQYF	TGTGCCAGCAGTGCCCGGGACATCACAGATACGCAGTATTTT
TRBV6-2/TRBV6-3	-	TRBJ2-3	many	CASSRGGPGVDTQYF	TGTGCCAGCAGTCGAGGGGGACCAGGGGTGGATACGCAGTATTTT
TRBV12-3/TRBV12-4	-	TRBJ1-1	many	CASSFGRLTEAFF	TGTGCCAGCAGTTTCGGCAGACTAACTGAAGCTTTCTTT
TRBV5-1	-	TRBJ2-2	-	CASSLQLTGELFF	TGCGCCAGCAGCTTACAACTGACCGGGGAGCTGTTTTTT
TRBV30	-	TRBJ1-4	many	CAWSVPCIMKKLFF	TGTGCCTGGAGTGTACCATGTATAATGAAAAAACTGTTTTTT
TRBV20-1	-	TRBJ2-7	many	CSASRFTYEQYF	TGCAGTGCTAGTCGGTTCACCTACGAGCAGTACTTC
TRBV20-1	-	TRBJ1-4	few	CSAQSDLNEKLFF	TGCAGTGCGCAATCGGACCTTAATGAAAAACTGTTTTTT
TRBV19	-	TRBJ2-2	many	CASSLRRGGGVGTGELFF	TGTGCCAGTAGTCTACGCCGGGGCGGGGGCGTAGGGACCGGGGAGCTGTTTTTT
TRBV3-1	-	TRBJ2-2	few	CASSQDLGRAGELFF	TGTGCCAGCAGCCAAGACTTGGGAAGGGCCGGGGAGCTGTTTTTT
TRBV27	-	TRBJ2-1	large	CASSLSGVHEQFF	TGTGCCAGCAGTTTATCGGGAGTCCATGAGCAGTTCTTC
TRBV7-8	TRBD1	TRBJ1-5	-	CASSPNRGPSQPQHF	TGTGCCAGCAGCCCTAATAGGGGGCCCTCTCAGCCCCAGCATTTT
TRBV7-9	TRBD1	TRBJ1-3	many	CASSQLGQSSGNTIYF	TGTGCCAGCAGCCAACTGGGACAGAGCTCTGGAAACACCATATATTTT
TRBV7-6	TRBD1	TRBJ1-4	few	CASSPSTGENEKLFF	TGTGCCAGCAGCCCGTCGACAGGGGAGAATGAAAAACTGTTTTTT
TRBV4-1	TRBD1	TRBJ2-7	many	CASSQAARGNEQYF	TGCGCCAGCAGCCAAGCCGCCAGGGGGAACGAGCAGTACTTC
TRBV6-2/TRBV6-3	TRBD2	TRBJ2-7	medium-sized	CASTLADTYEQYF	TGTGCCAGCACGCTAGCGGACACCTACGAGCAGTACTTC
TRBV20-1	-	TRBJ2-7	many	CSASGSGAYEQYF	TGCAGTGCTAGTGGTAGCGGAGCCTACGAGCAGTACTTC